This TCR beta chain was sequenced for a study of human T cells and chemical hapten exposure. TCRdb reanalysed the RACE reads using MiXCR and keeps one entry per CDR3 protein. The sample includes approximately 84,000 distinct CDR3 sequences, under 14% of them seen just once. Documented time point: patch test 2, 6 weeks after DPC sensitization. Treatment noted: therapeutic diphenylcyclopropenone sensitization with weekly scalp DPC. Unseparated into fractions, whole blood served as the source from which total RNA was extracted. CDR1 is LGHNA and CDR2 is YSLEER in the germline V gene. The V end lost 3 bases, the J end lost 7 bases, and 10 bases lay between the germline ends. This CDR3 region has 13 residues.

The specimen was whole blood, collected in connection with sensitization to the hapten diphenylcyclopropenone (DPC). The source of this sequence is a man younger than 35 with alopecia areata. Some clones in this sample may be carry-over from other donors' samples. The chain combines TRBV4-3 with TRBJ1-5; the D is unclear. CDR3 DNA: TGCGCCAGCAGCCAGATACAAGGGCAGCCCCAGCATTTT. This sequence encodes CASSQIQGQPQHF.